These 29 T cell receptor beta chains share one sample of origin, sequenced in a study of cytomegalovirus exposure and HLA in healthy donors. The PCR ran on 60 Vbeta and 13 Jbeta primers. Libraries were prepared by immunoSEQ multiplex PCR; TCRdb keeps only in-frame clonotypes and omits some of them. The data hold 78,000 or so clones, with around 62% observed a single time. Sequenced sample: PBMCs. These receptor sequences come from a male donor in good health and CMV-seropositive.

The sample holds one count of this clone. For the CDR3, the DNA is TGTGCCAGCAGCTTAGGAAACAGGGAGACTGAAGCTTTCTTT. This gives the protein CASSLGNRETEAFF. The chain joins TRBV7-2 to TRBJ1-1; weak D call: TRBD1 (6 bases). The ends were cut back, 1 base at V and 5 bases at J, with 11 bases in the middle. The CDR3 is 14 residues long. Germline lookup yields CDR1 SGHTA and CDR2 FQGNSA.

The rearrangement links TRBV29-1 to TRBJ1-2; D gene ambiguous. Trimming stripped 5 bases from V and 2 bases from J, with 15 bases between. The germline gives CDR1 SQVTM, CDR2 ANQGSEA. The CDR3 loop spans 14 amino acids. CDR3 bases: TGCAGCGTTAGTTCGCGTGAGGGAAACTATGGCTACACCTTC. Amino acid sequence: CSVSSREGNYGYTF. Full variable domain (rest looked up from reference TRBV29-1 and TRBJ1-2): SAVISQKPSRDICQRGTSLTIQCQVDSQVTMMFWYRQQPGQSLTLIATANQGSEATYESGFVIDKFPISRPNLTFSTLTVSNMSPEDSSIYLCSVSSREGNYGYTFGSGTRLTVV.

The table lists this clone with a few counts. The chain carries TRBV9 and TRBJ1-2, with 9 bases aligning to TRBD1. Per germline, CDR1 SGDLS and CDR2 YYNGEE. With V trimmed by 4 bases and J by 5 bases, 6 bases remained unmatched. The CDR3 contains 14 residues. In nucleotides, the CDR3 is TGTGCCAGCAGCATGCCGGGACAGGGTTATGGCTACACCTTC. Its protein product is CASSMPGQGYGYTF.

The chain carries TRBV28 and TRBJ1-1, with D unclear. The CDR3 is 13 amino acids. CDR1 and CDR2 (germline): MDHEN, SYDVKM. Trimming removed 7 bases at V and 10 bases at J, with 19 bases between. CDR3 amino acids: CASNSQGGGGAFF. As DNA, the CDR3 is TGTGCCAGCAACTCTCAAGGAGGTGGAGGAGCTTTCTTT. The variable domain in full, with the rest retrieved from reference TRBV28 and TRBJ1-1, is DVKVTQSSRYLVKRTGEKVFLECVQDMDHENMFWYRQDPGLGLRLIYFSYDVKMKEKGDIPEGYSVSREKKERFSLILESASTNQTSMYLCASNSQGGGGAFFGQGTRLTVV.

In its sample, this clone was seen a few times. V gene TRBV29-1 combines with J gene TRBJ2-2; D is possibly TRBD2 (5 bases). Germline values: CDR1 SQVTM, CDR2 ANQGSEA. The CDR3 has 14 residues. The V end was cut by 5 bases, the J end by 6 bases, with 16 bases between. CDR3 amino acids: CSVHPRGYSGELFF. The CDR3 DNA reads TGCAGCGTTCACCCACGCGGGTACTCCGGGGAGCTGTTTTTT.

This clone was observed a few times. The chain recombines TRBV18 with TRBJ1-3, with 7 bases lining up with TRBD1. Per germline, CDR1 KGHSH and CDR2 LQKENI. J was trimmed by 0 bases and V by 6 bases; bases with no gene match: 5. The CDR3 is 15 residues long. Here the CDR3 reads CASSPGQHSGNTIYF. In DNA, the CDR3 is TGTGCCAGCTCGCCGGGACAGCACTCTGGAAACACCATATATTTT.

The rearrangement links TRBV5-1 to TRBJ2-1; TRBD1 aligns across 7 bases. This CDR3 has 13 amino acids. The trim removed 4 bases at V and 6 bases at J, leaving 4 bases unmatched. Germline CDR1 is SGHRS and CDR2 is YFSETQ. Written as DNA, the CDR3 is TGCGCCAGCAGCGCCGGACAGGCCAATGAGCAGTTCTTC. This translates into CASSAGQANEQFF.

The chain uses TRBV5-8 and TRBJ1-5; 9 positions match TRBD1. This CDR3 is built from 16 residues. V shed 2 bases and J 2 bases; nucleotides not matched to a gene: 5. CDR1 and CDR2 from the germline V gene are SGHTS and YDEGEE. The CDR3: CASSFVGQGGNQPQHF. The DNA for the CDR3 is TGTGCCAGCAGCTTCGTGGGACAGGGTGGCAATCAGCCCCAGCATTTT.

This clone was observed a handful of times. V and J are TRBV5-4 and TRBJ2-7, with TRBD2 as a possible D gene (7 bases). There are 14 residues in the CDR3. Germline V gives CDR1 SGHNT, CDR2 YYREEE (reference sequence). V was shortened by 1 base and J by 3 bases, with 11 bases between the two germline ends. The CDR3 loop reads CASSLQGGDYEQYF. CDR3 bases: TGTGCCAGCAGCTTGCAAGGGGGGGACTACGAGCAGTACTTC.

This clone was seen a few times. The V call is TRBV7-9, the J call TRBJ1-5; D may be TRBD1 (5 bases). V lost 1 base to trimming and J lost 6 bases, with 13 bases between them. Germline CDR1 and CDR2: SEHNR and FQNEAQ (reference sequence). The CDR3 consists of 15 residues. Written as DNA, the CDR3 is TGTGCCAGCAGCTTAGAAGGGGCGCGTGGTCAGCCCCAGCATTTT. This sequence encodes CASSLEGARGQPQHF.

This clone was found once. The chain combines TRBV27 with TRBJ2-3, with TRBD2 matching 8 bases. Germline assignment: CDR1 MNHEY and CDR2 SMNVEV (reference sequence). The J segment lost 12 bases and the V segment lost 0 bases, leaving 14 bases of the junction unmatched. There are 16 residues in the CDR3. The CDR3 loop is CASSLSQAGAIAPQYF. The CDR3 DNA follows: TGTGCCAGCAGTTTATCGCAAGCGGGGGCGATAGCACCTCAGTATTTT.

This clone was seen only a few times. The rearrangement uses TRBV15 and TRBJ2-6; no firm D call. Germline lookup yields CDR1 LNHNV and CDR2 YYDKDF (reference sequence). This CDR3 has 16 amino acids. The germline V and J ends were trimmed by 0 bases and 2 bases, with 8 bases remaining between them. CDR3 nucleotide sequence: TGTGCCACCAGCAGAGAGGTGTCGGCTGGGGCCAACGTCCTGACTTTC. Encoded protein: CATSREVSAGANVLTF. Combining the CDR3 with reference TRBV15 and TRBJ2-6 gives the whole variable domain DAMVIQNPRYQVTQFGKPVTLSCSQTLNHNVMYWYQQKSSQAPKLLFHYYDKDFNNEADTPDNFQSRRPNTSFCFLDIRSPGLGDTAMYLCATSREVSAGANVLTFGAGSRLTVL.

The chain employs TRBV9 and TRBJ1-1; 7 bases line up with TRBD1. Trimming removed 0 bases from V and 9 bases from J; junction bases left unmatched: 8. The germline gives CDR1 SGDLS, CDR2 YYNGEE. This CDR3 is built from 14 residues. The CDR3 nucleotides are TGTGCCAGCAGCGTAGGGGGACAGAGTCCAAAAGCTTTCTTT. Protein sequence: CASSVGGQSPKAFF.

The V gene is TRBV18, the J gene TRBJ2-2, with TRBD2 matching over 7 bases. The trim removed 0 bases at V and 5 bases at J, leaving 6 bases unmatched. CDR3 length equals 16 residues. CDR1 is KGHSH and CDR2 is LQKENI in the germline V gene. The CDR3 nucleotides are TGTGCCAGCTCACCACCGGGCGGGGGAAGGACCGGGGAGCTGTTTTTT. This codes for CASSPPGGGRTGELFF.

This clone has only a few counts. The J gene is TRBJ1-6, the V gene TRBV28; a weak D match, TRBD1 (5 bases). The length of the CDR3 is 16 residues. V shed 6 bases and J shed 7 bases, with 19 bases lying between them. Per germline, CDR1 MDHEN and CDR2 SYDVKM. This chain's CDR3 is CASRLRGPDFNSPLHF. The DNA for the CDR3 is TGTGCCAGCAGACTTAGGGGTCCGGATTTCAATTCACCCCTCCACTTT.

The chain combines TRBV5-1 with TRBJ2-5; 7 bases are shared with TRBD1. Trimming at V came to 7 bases and at J to 1 base, leaving 7 bases not matched to a gene. The CDR3 consists of 14 residues. Germline V lookup: CDR1 SGHRS, CDR2 YFSETQ. The CDR3 region is CASDPGTAQETQYF. DNA of the CDR3: TGCGCCAGCGACCCCGGGACAGCCCAAGAGACCCAGTACTTC.

This clone was seen only a few times. The rearrangement joins TRBV6-6 to TRBJ1-2, with 8 nucleotides matching TRBD1. The V gene's germline CDR1 is MNHNY and CDR2 SVGAGI (reference sequence). The CDR3 extends over 14 amino acids. V gave up 3 bases and J gave up 3 bases; unmatched junction bases: 3. The CDR3 protein is CASSYSGGDYGYTF. CDR3 in DNA: TGTGCCAGCAGTTATTCAGGGGGCGACTATGGCTACACCTTC.

The chain joins TRBV11-3 to TRBJ2-5; D is perhaps TRBD1 (5 bases). V lost 5 bases and J lost 2, with 9 bases in between. This CDR3 region has 13 residues. The V gene's germline CDR1 is SGHNT and CDR2 YENEEA. The CDR3 region is CASSQTEQETQYF. CDR3 in DNA: TGTGCCAGCAGCCAGACAGAGCAAGAGACCCAGTACTTC.

V gene TRBV28 combines with J gene TRBJ2-7; the D gene is possibly TRBD1 (5 bases). The V gene lost 3 bases and the J gene lost 0 bases, with 12 bases spanning the gap. Germline assignment: CDR1 MDHEN and CDR2 SYDVKM. The length of the CDR3 is 15 residues. CDR3 in amino acids: CASSLAGSSSYEQYF. For the CDR3, the DNA is TGTGCCAGCAGTTTGGCAGGGTCTAGCTCCTACGAGCAGTACTTC.

This rearrangement joins TRBV13 to TRBJ2-3; 8 nucleotides align to TRBD2. This CDR3 region has 17 residues. Unmatched junction bases numbered 12, after V lost 5 bases and J lost 2 bases. CDR1 is PRHDT and CDR2 is FYEKMQ in the germline V gene (reference sequence). CDR3 amino acids: CASSILSGGLLTDTQYF. DNA for the CDR3: TGTGCCAGCAGCATTTTAAGCGGGGGCCTCCTCACAGATACGCAGTATTTT.

V usage is TRBV15 and J usage is TRBJ2-5, with 8 bases that match TRBD2. Germline values: CDR1 LNHNV, CDR2 YYDKDF (reference sequence). The CDR3 has 16 residues. V trimming: 3 bases; J trimming: 5 bases; junction bases outside the gene matches: 11. CDR3 sequence reads: CATSRAETGGWETQYF. CDR3 coding DNA: TGTGCCACCAGCAGGGCGGAGACGGGAGGGTGGGAGACCCAGTACTTC. Looking up the rest from reference TRBV15 and TRBJ2-5 gives the full variable domain: DAMVIQNPRYQVTQFGKPVTLSCSQTLNHNVMYWYQQKSSQAPKLLFHYYDKDFNNEADTPDNFQSRRPNTSFCFLDIRSPGLGDTAMYLCATSRAETGGWETQYFGPGTRLLVL.

The chain combines TRBV4-2 with TRBJ2-2, with D perhaps matching TRBD2 (6 bases). Per the germline V gene, CDR1 is LGHNA and CDR2 is YNFKEQ. Trimming stripped 0 bases from V and 5 bases from J, with 13 bases between. This CDR3 is built from 16 residues. The CDR3 sequence is CASSQEPGDGTGELFF. DNA for the CDR3: TGTGCCAGCAGCCAAGAACCGGGGGACGGGACCGGGGAGCTGTTTTTT.

This clone was found a few times. The CDR3 nucleotides read TGTGCCAGCAGTTACTCAGGACAGACCTCTGGAAACACCATATATTTT. Its translation is CASSYSGQTSGNTIYF. The rearrangement uses TRBV6-5 and TRBJ1-3, with a tentative D call TRBD1 (6 bases). Germline V gene lookup returns CDR1 MNHEY and CDR2 SVGAGI. The CDR3 runs 16 residues. V shed 0 bases and J shed 0 bases, with 9 bases lying between them.

J is TRBJ2-1 and V is TRBV6-1, with a weak D call TRBD2 (5 bases). From germline, CDR1 is MNHNS and CDR2 SASEGT. The CDR3 totals 16 residues. V lost 1 base to trimming and J lost 1 base, with 11 bases between them. The CDR3: CASSEGSGPSYNEQFF. In DNA form, the CDR3 reads TGTGCCAGCAGTGAAGGGAGCGGTCCTTCCTACAATGAGCAGTTCTTC.

Only a few counts were recorded for this clone. The gene calls are TRBV4-1 and TRBJ1-1, with unresolved D. This CDR3 has 13 residues. The V end lost 4 bases, the J end lost 6 bases, and 12 bases lay between the germline ends. Germline CDR1 MGHRA, CDR2 YSYEKL. In DNA form, the CDR3 reads TGCGCCAGCAGCCCCAGAGGGCGGGCTGAAGCTTTCTTT. Protein: CASSPRGRAEAFF.

The chain recombines TRBV7-8 with TRBJ2-1; 8 bases align to TRBD2. V was pared by 8 bases and J by 7 bases, with 10 bases of the junction left unmatched. Germline CDR1 and CDR2: SGHVS and FQNEAQ. CDR3 length: 14 residues. The CDR3 loop is CASHGGVEGNEQFF. DNA for the CDR3: TGTGCCAGCCACGGGGGGGTCGAGGGGAATGAGCAGTTCTTC.

The chain carries TRBV7-2 and TRBJ1-2; D call uncertain. There are 11 residues in the CDR3. V was pared by 4 bases and J by 8 bases, with 8 bases between. The V gene's germline CDR1 is SGHTA and CDR2 FQGNSA. Here the CDR3 DNA reads TGTGCCAGCAGCTCCCGGGTGGGCTACACCTTC. This gives the protein CASSSRVGYTF.

V and J are TRBV20-1 and TRBJ2-5, with D tentatively TRBD1 (5 bases). V was clipped by 5 bases and J by 8 bases, with 9 bases between them. In germline, CDR1 is DFQATT, CDR2 SNEGSKA (reference sequence). The CDR3 contains 10 residues. CDR3 amino acids: CSAPRGTQYF. In DNA, the CDR3 is TGCAGTGCTCCTAGGGGAACCCAGTACTTC.

The sample holds a few counts of this clone. The rearrangement links TRBV4-3 to TRBJ2-3; 10 bases are a match to TRBD2. There are 15 residues in the CDR3. V shed 4 bases and J 6 bases; nucleotides not matched to a gene: 7. Per the germline V gene, CDR1 is LGHNA and CDR2 is YSLEER. The CDR3 loop reads CASSLFGTSEDTQYF. In DNA form, the CDR3 reads TGCGCCAGCAGCCTTTTTGGGACTAGCGAGGATACGCAGTATTTT.